The 14 T cell receptor beta chains reported below all come from one sample, sequenced in a study of T cells after yellow fever vaccination. Each CDR3 protein gets one entry after TCRdb re-called the 5' RACE reads with MiXCR. Among some 120,000 distinct CDR3 sequences, approximately 14% were seen once, and the ten largest hold about 40%. The source was CD8+ T cells sorted from PBMCs, collected 5 days after the yellow fever booster vaccination. Receptor source: a man aged 18 to 35 who received the YFV17D yellow fever vaccine.

A remark on this clonotype: The DNA is omitted, as the CDR3 cannot be located on it reliably, and the CDR3 follows TCRdb's listing. This rearrangement joins TRBV5-4 to TRBJ2-7; TRBD1, the table's D call, lacks a check against the DNA. CDR1 and CDR2 (germline): SGHNT, YYREEE (reference sequence). The CDR3 has 13 amino acids, counting both end residues. The CDR3 here is CASSWGPGSGEYV.

The J gene is TRBJ2-6, the V gene TRBV15; D unresolved. CDR3 size: 15 residues. Trimming cost V 8 bases and J 2 bases, with 13 bases left between them. The germline V gene encodes CDR1 LNHNV and CDR2 YYDKDF (reference sequence). CDR3 sequence reads: CATGLLNPGANVLTF. The DNA of the CDR3 is TGTGCCACCGGGCTGCTTAACCCTGGGGCCAACGTCCTGACTTTC.

The V and J genes are TRBV7-9 and TRBJ2-7; 9 bases match TRBD1. V was pared by 3 bases and J by 2 bases, with 5 bases of the junction left unmatched. The CDR3 is 15 residues long. Germline V gene lookup returns CDR1 SEHNR and CDR2 FQNEAQ (reference sequence). The CDR3 sequence: CASSLGQGFAYEQYV. The CDR3 DNA is TGTGCCAGCAGCTTGGGACAGGGCTTTGCCTACGAGCAGTACGTC.

The CDR3 protein is CASTDFGENTEAFF. CDR3 coding DNA: TGCGCCAGCACCGATTTTGGAGAGAACACTGAAGCTTTCTTT. The chain carries TRBV5-1 and TRBJ1-1, with no clear D. The V gene's germline CDR1 is SGHRS and CDR2 YFSETQ. There are 14 residues in the CDR3. The V end lost 6 bases, the J end lost 1 base, and 13 bases lay between the germline ends.

This clonotype occurred a few times. The chain is built from TRBV6-2 or TRBV6-3 and TRBJ1-4; no clear D gene. Germline CDR1 MNHEY, CDR2 SVGEGT. V shed 2 bases and J shed 8 bases, with 12 bases lying between them. This CDR3 spans 14 amino acids. CDR3 protein: CASSYVGREEKLFF. CDR3 DNA: TGTGCCAGCAGTTACGTCGGGCGTGAGGAAAAACTGTTTTTT.

The J gene is TRBJ2-3, the V gene TRBV19, with D unresolved. Trimming took off 4 bases at V and 4 bases at J, with 18 bases between the two ends. The CDR3 runs to 16 residues. The germline V gene encodes CDR1 LNHDA and CDR2 SQIVND (reference sequence). CDR3 coding DNA: TGTGCCAGTAGTAACGCGGACCCCATCTATGCAGATACGCAGTATTTT. It encodes CASSNADPIYADTQYF. Looking up the rest from reference TRBV19 and TRBJ2-3 gives the full variable domain: DGGITQSPKYLFRKEGQNVTLSCEQNLNHDAMYWYRQDPGQGLRLIYYSQIVNDFQKGDIAEGYSVSREKKESFPLTVTSAQKNPTAFYLCASSNADPIYADTQYFGPGTRLTVL.

This clonotype turned up a few times. This rearrangement joins TRBV7-9 to TRBJ2-5; D may be TRBD1 or TRBD2 (6 bases each). The germline gives CDR1 SEHNR, CDR2 FQNEAQ (reference sequence). V lost 0 bases to trimming and J lost 3 bases, with 11 bases between them. The CDR3 is made up of 15 amino acids. The CDR3 DNA sequence: TGTGCCAGCAGCTTAGCGAGGGGGGAGGAAGAGACCCAGTACTTC. As protein: CASSLARGEEETQYF.

The chain couples TRBV19 to TRBJ2-1, with D unclear. The CDR3 is 14 residues long. The V end was cut by 2 bases, the J end by 6 bases, with 11 bases between. Germline V gene lookup returns CDR1 LNHDA and CDR2 SQIVND (reference sequence). CDR3 amino acids: CASSIMVYANEQFF. CDR3 bases: TGTGCCAGTAGTATAATGGTCTACGCCAATGAGCAGTTCTTC.

This clonotype was recorded at least ten times. The chain links TRBV9 to TRBJ2-3; 7 bases align to TRBD2. The CDR3 is made up of 14 amino acids. CDR1 is SGDLS and CDR2 is YYNGEE in the germline V gene. V lost 3 bases, J lost 6 bases, and 7 bases stayed unmatched. The CDR3 spells CASSGSSGEDTQYF. In nucleotides, the CDR3 is TGTGCCAGCAGCGGATCGAGCGGGGAGGATACGCAGTATTTT. Together with reference TRBV9 and TRBJ2-3, the CDR3 gives the full variable domain: DSGVTQTPKHLITATGQRVTLRCSPRSGDLSVYWYQQSLDQGLQFLIQYYNGEERAKGNILERFSAQQFPDLHSELNLSSLELGDSALYFCASSGSSGEDTQYFGPGTRLTVL.

The V gene is TRBV6-2 or TRBV6-3, the J gene TRBJ2-7; 8 bases agree with TRBD1. CDR3 length: 14 residues. V was clipped by 4 bases and J by 3 bases; unmatched bases: 5. The germline CDR1 and CDR2 sequences are MNHEY and SVGEGT. The CDR3 protein is CASSFPGQVYEQYV. The DNA for the CDR3 is TGTGCCAGCAGTTTCCCGGGACAGGTCTACGAGCAGTACGTC.

This clonotype was counted between two and nine times. The chain employs TRBV19 and TRBJ1-1; a weak D match, TRBD1 (6 bases). The CDR3 spans 16 residues. Germline V gene data show CDR1 as LNHDA and CDR2 as SQIVND (reference sequence). The V and J ends lost 0 bases and 5 bases respectively, with 16 bases between them. The CDR3 coding sequence is TGTGCCAGTAGTATAGAGTCAACAGGGTCGGGGACTGAAGCTTTCTTT. Amino acid sequence: CASSIESTGSGTEAFF.

The chain joins TRBV7-2 to TRBJ2-7; D call uncertain. The V end was cut by 1 base, the J end by 3 bases, with 10 bases between. The germline CDR1 and CDR2 sequences are SGHTA and FQGNSA. The CDR3 covers 14 residues. The CDR3 loop is CASSLVQVVYEQYF. The CDR3 DNA follows: TGTGCCAGCAGCTTAGTTCAGGTGGTCTACGAGCAGTACTTC. Supplemented by reference TRBV7-2 and TRBJ2-7, the full variable domain reads GAGVSQSPSNKVTEKGKDVELRCDPISGHTALYWYRQSLGQGLEFLIYFQGNSAPDKSGLPSDRFSAERTGGSVSTLTIQRTQQEDSAVYLCASSLVQVVYEQYFGPGTRLTVT.

There are a few counts of this clonotype. The chain recombines TRBV29-1 with TRBJ2-5, with D maybe TRBD2 (6 bases). The CDR3 loop spans 14 amino acids. Germline V lookup: CDR1 SQVTM, CDR2 ANQGSEA. V lost 4 bases and J 2 bases, leaving 14 bases between the germline ends. CDR3 in DNA: TGCAGCGTTGTAGAAAGCGGGCTGCAAGAGACCCAGTACTTC. Its translation: CSVVESGLQETQYF.

V is TRBV9 and J is TRBJ2-1; TRBD1 or TRBD2 may be the D gene (5 bases each). The CDR3 is 12 residues long. The germline V and J ends were trimmed by 7 bases and 6 bases, with 11 bases remaining between them. The V gene's germline CDR1 is SGDLS and CDR2 YYNGEE. The CDR3 nucleotides read TGTGCCAGCGGGGGTCTCCGCAATGAGCAGTTCTTC. Translating it yields CASGGLRNEQFF.